These 2 T cell receptor beta chains came from one sample sequenced in a study of blood T cell repertoires in COVID-19. The repertoire was sequenced with immunoSEQ multiplex PCR; TCRdb's copy has only in-frame clones and lacks some. This table has 150,000 or so clones, approximately 85% appearing once. The sample taken for sequencing was peripheral blood. These receptors all stem from a man aged 40-50 years who had recovered from COVID-19.

Points on this clone: This same CDR3 is encoded by further DNA sequences in the sample. The V and J genes are TRBV7-2 and TRBJ2-1; the D gene is possibly TRBD2 (6 bases). V was pared by 5 bases and J by 4 bases, with 15 bases between. The CDR3 consists of 15 residues. Germline values: CDR1 SGHTA, CDR2 FQGNSA. The CDR3 nucleotides are TGTGCCAGCAGCCAGGGTAGCGGACCTTACAATGAGCAGTTCTTC. It translates to CASSQGSGPYNEQFF.

The chain recombines TRBV7-9 with TRBJ2-1; TRBD1 matches 9 bases. The CDR3 contains 16 residues. Germline CDR1 is SEHNR and CDR2 is FQNEAQ (reference sequence). V gave up 5 bases and J gave up 2 bases; unmatched junction bases: 7. Here the CDR3 reads CASSAPGQGAYNEQFF. The CDR3 DNA follows: TGTGCCAGCAGCGCACCGGGACAGGGAGCCTACAATGAGCAGTTCTTC.